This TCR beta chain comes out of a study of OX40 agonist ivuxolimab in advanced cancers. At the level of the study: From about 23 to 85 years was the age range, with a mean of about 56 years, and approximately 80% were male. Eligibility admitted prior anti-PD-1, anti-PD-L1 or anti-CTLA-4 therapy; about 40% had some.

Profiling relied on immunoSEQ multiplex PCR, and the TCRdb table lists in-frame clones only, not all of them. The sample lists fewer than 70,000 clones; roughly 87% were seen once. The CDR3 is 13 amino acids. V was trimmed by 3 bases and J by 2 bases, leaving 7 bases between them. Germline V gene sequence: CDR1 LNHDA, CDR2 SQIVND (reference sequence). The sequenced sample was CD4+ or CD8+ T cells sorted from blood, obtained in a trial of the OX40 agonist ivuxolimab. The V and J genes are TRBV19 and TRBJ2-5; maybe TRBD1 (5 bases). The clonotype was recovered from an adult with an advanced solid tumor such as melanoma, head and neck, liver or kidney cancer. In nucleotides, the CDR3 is TGTGCCAGTAGTATGACAGAACAAGAGACCCAGTACTTC. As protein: CASSMTEQETQYF.